The 29 T cell receptor beta chains reported below all come from one sample, sequenced in a study of CD8+ T cells in alopecia areata. Sample treatment: oral pan-JAK inhibitor, 5-10 mg twice daily. Extraction of RNA preceded its reverse transcription into cDNA, which served as the sequencing template. Measured with immunoSEQ multiplex PCR; TCRdb has only the in-frame clones, and not every one. The sample contains approximately 210,000 clones, about 64% of which appear only once. The specimen comprised CD4+ T cells sorted from blood, sampled at week 4, from a patient treated with tofacitinib. These receptors originate from a human donor with alopecia areata.

The rearrangement uses TRBV2 and TRBJ1-3; no clear D gene. Trimming shortened V by 7 bases and J by 1 base, and 14 bases separated the two germline ends. The CDR3 is made up of 15 amino acids. Germline V lookup: CDR1 SNHLY, CDR2 FYNNEI. The CDR3 sequence: CASTVGSQSGNTIYF. CDR3 sequence (DNA): TGTGCCAGCACTGTTGGCAGTCAGTCTGGAAACACCATATATTTT.

The chain links TRBV27 to TRBJ1-5; a weak D match, TRBD1 (6 bases). CDR1 and CDR2 from the germline V gene are MNHEY and SMNVEV (reference sequence). This CDR3 has 13 amino acids. V lost 4 bases to trimming and J lost 6 bases, with 10 bases between them. For the CDR3, the DNA is TGTGCCAGCAGTTCAGGGGTGAGTCAGCCCCAGCATTTT. It specifies CASSSGVSQPQHF.

The J gene is TRBJ1-5, the V gene TRBV4-1; the match to TRBD1 covers 7 bases. With V trimmed by 4 bases and J by 2 bases, 5 bases remained unmatched. Germline CDR1 reads MGHRA; CDR2 reads YSYEKL. CDR3 length equals 15 residues. CDR3 sequence: CASSPRQGGNQPQHF. Here the CDR3 DNA reads TGCGCCAGCAGCCCTAGACAGGGCGGCAATCAGCCCCAGCATTTT.

The V and J genes are TRBV5-6 and TRBJ2-6, with 9 bases matching TRBD1. This CDR3 region has 18 residues. Per the germline V gene, CDR1 is SGHDT and CDR2 is YYEEEE. The junction had 6 bases not matched to a gene; V was cut back by 1 base and J by 1 base. The DNA of the CDR3 is TGTGCCAGCAGCTTGACGGGACAGGGTACATCTGGGGCCAACGTCCTGACTTTC. This sequence encodes CASSLTGQGTSGANVLTF.

The V gene is TRBV13, the J gene TRBJ2-5; TRBD2 agrees at 11 bases. The V gene end was trimmed by 5 bases and the J gene end by 5 bases; junction bases not matched to a gene: 13. CDR1 is PRHDT and CDR2 is FYEKMQ in the germline V gene (reference sequence). The CDR3 extends over 17 amino acids. The DNA for the CDR3 is TGTGCCAGCAGCCCCTTTAGTAGCGGGGGGGCCGGTGAGACCCAGTACTTC. Residues: CASSPFSSGGAGETQYF. The complete variable domain, with remaining parts taken from reference TRBV13 and TRBJ2-5, reads AAGVIQSPRHLIKEKRETATLKCYPIPRHDTVYWYQQGPGQDPQFLISFYEKMQSDKGSIPDRFSAQQFSDYHSELNMSSLELGDSALYFCASSPFSSGGAGETQYFGPGTRLLVL.

The V gene is TRBV15, the J gene TRBJ1-1, with no clear D. Germline assignment: CDR1 LNHNV and CDR2 YYDKDF (reference sequence). The CDR3 covers 12 residues. V shed 8 bases and J shed 5 bases, with 12 bases lying between them. For the CDR3, the DNA is TGTGCCACCCAATCACGCTCTACTGAAGCTTTCTTT. Its protein product is CATQSRSTEAFF. Together with reference TRBV15 and TRBJ1-1, the CDR3 gives the full variable domain: DAMVIQNPRYQVTQFGKPVTLSCSQTLNHNVMYWYQQKSSQAPKLLFHYYDKDFNNEADTPDNFQSRRPNTSFCFLDIRSPGLGDTAMYLCATQSRSTEAFFGQGTRLTVV.

The rearrangement joins TRBV5-1 to TRBJ1-6; TRBD1 aligns across 7 bases. V lost 4 bases, J lost 9 bases, and 10 bases stayed unmatched. From germline, CDR1 is SGHRS and CDR2 YFSETQ. This CDR3 spans 15 amino acids. CDR3 sequence (DNA): TGCGCCAGCAGCAAGGGGGCCCGTTACGCTTCACCCCTCCACTTT. Its translation is CASSKGARYASPLHF.

CDR3 nucleotides: TGTGCCACCAGCAGTGTCGGTCGCTCTGGAAACACCATATATTTT. Translated, it gives CATSSVGRSGNTIYF. The V call is TRBV15, the J call TRBJ1-3; no definite D call. Germline CDR1 is LNHNV and CDR2 is YYDKDF (reference sequence). The CDR3 covers 15 residues. The germline V and J ends were trimmed by 3 bases and 0 bases, with 9 bases remaining between them.

The chain combines TRBV29-1 with TRBJ1-2, with unresolved D. CDR3 length: 12 residues. Germline assignment: CDR1 SQVTM and CDR2 ANQGSEA. The V end lost 5 bases, the J end lost 0 bases, and 7 bases lay between the germline ends. The CDR3 DNA is TGCAGCGTTCCGGGAGCTAACTATGGCTACACCTTC. Translation gives CSVPGANYGYTF.

V gene TRBV6-5 combines with J gene TRBJ2-2; D call uncertain. The germline CDR1 and CDR2 sequences are MNHEY and SVGAGI. The CDR3 has 14 residues. The V and J ends lost 8 bases and 3 bases respectively, with 13 bases between them. Here the CDR3 DNA reads TGTGCCAGCGTACCCCGGGCGGACACCGGGGAGCTGTTTTTT. Protein: CASVPRADTGELFF.

The chain carries TRBV5-6 and TRBJ2-2; D is unclear. Looked up from germline, CDR1 is SGHDT and CDR2 is YYEEEE. Trimming shortened V by 4 bases and J by 6 bases, and 7 bases separated the two germline ends. The CDR3 loop spans 12 amino acids. The CDR3 bases are TGTGCCAGCAGCCGTACTCCCGGGGAGCTGTTTTTT. It translates to CASSRTPGELFF. Drawing the rest from reference TRBV5-6 and TRBJ2-2, the complete variable domain is DAGVTQSPTHLIKTRGQQVTLRCSPKSGHDTVSWYQQALGQGPQFIFQYYEEEERQRGNFPDRFSGHQFPNYSSELNVNALLLGDSALYLCASSRTPGELFFGEGSRLTVL.

Only a few counts were recorded for this clone. The chain couples TRBV29-1 to TRBJ1-1, with TRBD1 matching 7 bases. V gave up 5 bases and J gave up 3 bases; unmatched junction bases: 6. Per germline, CDR1 SQVTM and CDR2 ANQGSEA. This CDR3 has 13 residues. The CDR3 DNA reads TGCAGCGTTAGCAGGGGGTTAGACACTGAAGCTTTCTTT. Protein product: CSVSRGLDTEAFF. Drawing the rest from reference TRBV29-1 and TRBJ1-1, the complete variable domain is SAVISQKPSRDICQRGTSLTIQCQVDSQVTMMFWYRQQPGQSLTLIATANQGSEATYESGFVIDKFPISRPNLTFSTLTVSNMSPEDSSIYLCSVSRGLDTEAFFGQGTRLTVV.

The gene calls are TRBV5-1 and TRBJ2-6, with D possibly matching TRBD1 (6 bases). V lost 4 bases, J lost 2 bases, and 16 bases lay in between. The CDR3 sequence is 17 residues long. Looked up from germline, CDR1 is SGHRS and CDR2 is YFSETQ. CDR3 sequence: CASSIAQTGTGANVLTF. The CDR3 DNA is TGCGCCAGCAGCATCGCCCAAACAGGGACTGGGGCCAACGTCCTGACTTTC.

This clone was seen a few times. The chain has TRBV6-6 and TRBJ2-6; unclear D gene. Germline CDR1 reads MNHNY; CDR2 reads SVGAGI (reference sequence). V was cut by 6 bases and J by 3 bases, with 15 bases left in between. This CDR3 has 16 amino acids. The CDR3 is CASSQPGFSGANVLTF. Written as DNA, the CDR3 is TGTGCCAGCAGCCAACCAGGTTTTAGTGGGGCCAACGTCCTGACTTTC.

This clone was counted once. V gene TRBV10-2 combines with J gene TRBJ2-3, with D hard to call. CDR1 WSHSY and CDR2 SAAADI come from the germline V gene. The CDR3 loop spans 16 amino acids. V dropped 1 base and J dropped 4 bases, with 15 bases sitting between them. The CDR3 loop is CASSEFSTPTSDTQYF. The CDR3 bases are TGCGCCAGCAGTGAGTTCTCGACACCCACCTCAGATACGCAGTATTTT.

The genes are TRBV2 and TRBJ2-5; D call uncertain. With 6 bases removed from V and 4 bases from J, the gap between germline ends came to 9 bases. The CDR3 is 12 residues long. Germline assignment: CDR1 SNHLY and CDR2 FYNNEI. The CDR3 loop is CASRALGETQYF. CDR3 sequence (DNA): TGTGCCAGCAGGGCTCTTGGAGAGACCCAGTACTTC.

This chain uses TRBV29-1 with TRBJ1-1, with 7 bases that match TRBD1. Germline lookup yields CDR1 SQVTM and CDR2 ANQGSEA. The CDR3 runs 14 residues. V lost 3 bases, J lost 5 bases, and 9 bases stayed unmatched. This CDR3 reads CSVDIMGQTTEAFF. In DNA, the CDR3 is TGCAGCGTTGATATAATGGGACAGACTACTGAAGCTTTCTTT.

This sequence joins TRBV29-1 and TRBJ1-2; D not resolved. The germline CDR1 and CDR2 sequences are SQVTM and ANQGSEA. The CDR3 covers 14 residues. The germline V and J ends were trimmed by 4 bases and 0 bases, with 12 bases remaining between them. In DNA form, the CDR3 reads TGCAGCGTTGGTTGGCAGGCAGCTAACTATGGCTACACCTTC. Translating gives CSVGWQAANYGYTF.

On this clone itself: Other DNA sequences in the same sample also yield this CDR3. CDR3 region: CASRRTGGYGYTF. The CDR3 coding sequence is TGTGCCAGCAGGAGGACAGGGGGCTATGGCTACACCTTC. The chain couples TRBV6-6 to TRBJ1-2, with TRBD1 identical over 10 bases. CDR3 length equals 13 residues. CDR1 is MNHNY and CDR2 is SVGAGI in the germline V gene (reference sequence). The J segment lost 4 bases and the V segment lost 6 bases, leaving 2 bases of the junction unmatched.

The rearrangement uses TRBV9 and TRBJ1-3; no clear D gene. Germline loops: CDR1 SGDLS, CDR2 YYNGEE. This CDR3 has 12 amino acids. V was cut by 3 bases and J by 5 bases, with 6 bases left in between. The CDR3 reads CASSANRNTIYF. CDR3 DNA: TGTGCCAGCAGCGCCAATCGAAACACCATATATTTT.

This clone has a handful of counts. This chain joins TRBV7-9 and TRBJ1-2; D is ambiguous. The CDR3 has 14 amino acids. Germline V gives CDR1 SEHNR, CDR2 FQNEAQ (reference sequence). The germline V and J ends were trimmed by 2 bases and 4 bases, with 11 bases remaining between them. The CDR3 spells CASSLSGGGYGYTF. The CDR3 nucleotides are TGTGCCAGCAGCTTATCCGGAGGAGGCTATGGCTACACCTTC.

A single count supports this clone. The V call is TRBV5-6, the J call TRBJ1-6; tentatively, D is TRBD1 (6 bases). The V gene lost 3 bases and the J gene lost 6 bases, with 16 bases spanning the gap. The germline V gene encodes CDR1 SGHDT and CDR2 YYEEEE. The CDR3 length is 16 residues. CDR3 residues: CASSWRGTDLNSPLHF. As DNA, the CDR3 is TGTGCCAGCAGCTGGAGGGGGACGGACCTTAATTCACCCCTCCACTTT. The whole variable domain, filled in from reference TRBV5-6 and TRBJ1-6, reads DAGVTQSPTHLIKTRGQQVTLRCSPKSGHDTVSWYQQALGQGPQFIFQYYEEEERQRGNFPDRFSGHQFPNYSSELNVNALLLGDSALYLCASSWRGTDLNSPLHFGNGTRLTVT.

The genes are TRBV7-9 and TRBJ1-2; no firm D call. Germline CDR1 SEHNR, CDR2 FQNEAQ (reference sequence). CDR3 length: 12 residues. V was shortened by 5 bases and J by 3 bases, with 7 bases between the two germline ends. The CDR3: CASSPIYYGYTF. The CDR3 region has the DNA TGTGCCAGCAGCCCCATATACTATGGCTACACCTTC. The full variable domain, with the rest looked up from reference TRBV7-9 and TRBJ1-2, is DTGVSQNPRHKITKRGQNVTFRCDPISEHNRLYWYRQTLGQGPEFLTYFQNEAQLEKSRLLSDRFSAERPKGSFSTLEIQRTEQGDSAMYLCASSPIYYGYTFGSGTRLTVV.

The chain is built from TRBV4-1 and TRBJ2-2; 8 bases match TRBD2. The CDR3 is made up of 17 amino acids. V lost 5 bases to trimming and J lost 1 base; unmatched junction nucleotides: 9. Germline-derived CDR1 and CDR2 are MGHRA and YSYEKL. The chain's CDR3 is CASSFVLAGMNTGELFF. CDR3 DNA: TGCGCCAGCAGCTTCGTTCTAGCGGGCATGAACACCGGGGAGCTGTTTTTT.

This sequence joins TRBV4-3 and TRBJ2-2; 7 nucleotides match TRBD2. Trimming cost V 0 bases and J 6 bases; bases outside gene matches: 4. The CDR3 has 15 amino acids. CDR1 LGHNA and CDR2 YSLEER come from the germline V gene. CDR3 region: CASSQDGLAAGELFF. The CDR3 bases are TGCGCCAGCAGCCAAGATGGCCTAGCGGCCGGGGAGCTGTTTTTT.

This clone was seen a handful of times. The rearrangement links TRBV29-1 to TRBJ1-1, with D unclear. The ends were cut back, 6 bases at V and 1 base at J, with 15 bases in the middle. The CDR3 consists of 14 residues. Germline V gives CDR1 SQVTM, CDR2 ANQGSEA. CDR3 bases: TGCAGCGTACGTGCGACACTCACGAACACTGAAGCTTTCTTT. This codes for CSVRATLTNTEAFF.

The chain combines TRBV18 with TRBJ2-7; D is possibly TRBD2 (5 bases). V shed 3 bases and J shed 1 base, with 13 bases lying between them. This CDR3 contains 15 residues. Germline assignment: CDR1 KGHSH and CDR2 LQKENI. As DNA, the CDR3 is TGTGCCAGCTCACCCAGGACTTGGGAGTCCTACGAGCAGTACTTC. Its protein is CASSPRTWESYEQYF.

The V and J genes are TRBV18 and TRBJ2-1; D is uncertain. The V end was cut by 2 bases, the J end by 0 bases, with 8 bases between. This CDR3 contains 15 residues. Germline V CDR1 and CDR2: KGHSH, LQKENI. The CDR3 loop reads CASSPSGYSYNEQFF. DNA of the CDR3: TGTGCCAGCTCACCATCAGGCTACTCCTACAATGAGCAGTTCTTC.

This chain links TRBV27 with TRBJ1-2, with D uncertain. CDR1 MNHEY and CDR2 SMNVEV come from the germline V gene (reference sequence). CDR3 length: 15 amino acids. V was shortened by 6 bases and J by 3 bases, with 17 bases between the two germline ends. DNA for the CDR3: TGTGCCAGCAGATCAGCTGGTGAACCGGACTATGGCTACACCTTC. It encodes CASRSAGEPDYGYTF.